The 6 T cell receptor beta chains below all came from one sample that was sequenced in a study of T cells after yellow fever vaccination. MiXCR, run by TCRdb on the 5' RACE reads, gives a single entry per CDR3 protein. The repertoire holds roughly 160,000 distinct CDR3 sequences, with 9.3% as singletons. The sample consisted of CD8+ T cells sorted from PBMCs, taken 45 days after the yellow fever booster vaccination. The receptor set was obtained from a man younger than 35 who received the YFV17D yellow fever vaccine.

The V and J genes are TRBV4-3 and TRBJ2-2; D assignment may be TRBD1 or TRBD2 (6 bases each). The germline CDR1 and CDR2 sequences are LGHNA and YSLEER. V dropped 0 bases and J dropped 5 bases, with 16 bases sitting between them. This CDR3 is 17 amino acids long. Written as DNA, the CDR3 is TGCGCCAGCAGCCAAGATAACGAGGGGGGCTATACCGGGGAGCTGTTTTTT. Translating it yields CASSQDNEGGYTGELFF.

The rearrangement uses TRBV24-1 and TRBJ2-1, with 12 bases aligning to TRBD1. CDR3 length: 15 amino acids. CDR1 is KGHDR, CDR2 SFDVKD, per germline. The V and J ends lost 3 bases and 10 bases, in that order; junction bases with no gene match: 6. The CDR3, as DNA: TGTGCCACCAGTGATCCGGGACAGGGGGCGTTCGAGCAGTTCTTC. Its protein product is CATSDPGQGAFEQFF.

About this clonotype itself: A much larger clone lies one base from this, so it may be a read error. The rearrangement uses TRBV7-2 and TRBJ2-7; D is undetermined. Looked up from germline, CDR1 is SGHTA and CDR2 is FQGNSA. This CDR3 has 15 amino acids. Trimming left V 6 bases short and J 0 bases short, with 15 bases between. CDR3 sequence reads: CASRSSRFSSYEQYF. In DNA form, the CDR3 reads TGTGCCAGCAGGTCCAGCCGTTTCAGCTCCTACGAGCAGTACTTC.

The chain combines TRBV12-5 with TRBJ2-1, with D possibly TRBD1 on 6 matching bases. The CDR3 is 16 residues long. Per germline, CDR1 LGHNT and CDR2 FRNRAP. With 5 bases removed from V and 3 bases from J, the gap between germline ends came to 17 bases. The CDR3 DNA sequence: TGTGCTAGTGGTCCCTCCACAGGGATCGGCTACAATGAGCAGTTCTTC. This encodes CASGPSTGIGYNEQFF. Full variable domain (missing parts from reference TRBV12-5 and TRBJ2-1): DARVTQTPRHKVTEMGQEVTMRCQPILGHNTVFWYRQTMMQGLELLAYFRNRAPLDDSGMPKDRFSAEMPDATLATLKIQPSEPRDSAVYFCASGPSTGIGYNEQFFGPGTRLTVL.

This clonotype was seen a few times. The rearrangement joins TRBV12-3 or TRBV12-4 to TRBJ2-5, with 8 bases identical to TRBD2. The length of the CDR3 is 16 residues. With 5 bases clipped from V and 5 bases from J, the junction kept 13 bases outside the gene matches. CDR3 protein: CASSRTTSDDSETQYF. CDR3 in DNA: TGTGCCAGCAGTCGAACGACTAGCGACGATTCGGAGACCCAGTACTTC.

This clonotype was found many times. The chain is built from TRBV7-9 and TRBJ1-4; D uncertain. The CDR3 runs 13 residues. V dropped 1 base and J dropped 5 bases, with 5 bases sitting between them. Germline CDR1 reads SEHNR; CDR2 reads FQNEAQ (reference sequence). The chain's CDR3 is CASSLGQNEKLFF. CDR3 nucleotides: TGTGCCAGCAGCTTAGGACAAAATGAAAAACTGTTTTTT.